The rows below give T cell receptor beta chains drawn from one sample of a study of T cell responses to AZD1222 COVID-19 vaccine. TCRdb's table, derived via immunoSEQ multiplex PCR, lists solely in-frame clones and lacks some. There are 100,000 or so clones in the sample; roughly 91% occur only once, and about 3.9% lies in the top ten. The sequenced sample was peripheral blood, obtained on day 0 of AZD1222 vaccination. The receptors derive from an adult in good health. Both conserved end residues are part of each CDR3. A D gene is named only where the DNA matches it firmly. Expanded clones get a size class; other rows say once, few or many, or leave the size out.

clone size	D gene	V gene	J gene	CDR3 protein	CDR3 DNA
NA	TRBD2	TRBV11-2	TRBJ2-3	CASSAGLAGGTSTDTQYF	TGTGCCAGCAGCGCGGGACTAGCGGGGGGAACTAGCACAGATACGCAGTATTTT
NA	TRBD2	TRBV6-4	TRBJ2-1	CASSEAGGGNEQFF	TGTGCCAGCAGTGAAGCGGGGGGCGGGAATGAGCAGTTCTTC
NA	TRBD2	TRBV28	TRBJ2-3	CASSPVTSGTLDTQYF	TGTGCCAGCAGTCCCGTGACTAGCGGGACTTTAGATACGCAGTATTTT
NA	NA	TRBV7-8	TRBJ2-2	CASSSVEGLATNTGELFF	TGTGCCAGCAGCTCCGTGGAAGGTTTAGCGACGAACACCGGGGAGCTGTTTTTT
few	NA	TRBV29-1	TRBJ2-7	CSVDRGYEQYF	TGCAGCGTTGATCGGGGCTACGAGCAGTACTTC
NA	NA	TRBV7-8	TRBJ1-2	CASSLGGPYGYTF	TGTGCCAGCAGCTTAGGCGGCCCGTATGGCTACACCTTC
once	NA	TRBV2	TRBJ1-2	CASSQFTGIYNYGYTF	TGTGCCAGCAGTCAATTCACAGGGATTTATAACTATGGCTACACCTTC
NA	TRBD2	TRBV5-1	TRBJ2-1	CASSLPGLAGGPTEQFF	TGCGCCAGCAGCTTACCGGGACTAGCGGGGGGGCCTACTGAGCAGTTCTTC
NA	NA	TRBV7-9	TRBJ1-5	CASSLAGGLDQPQHF	TGTGCCAGCAGCTTAGCTGGGGGCTTGGATCAGCCCCAGCATTTT
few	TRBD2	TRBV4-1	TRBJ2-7	CASSEGLGYEQYF	TGCGCCAGCAGCGAAGGACTAGGATACGAGCAGTACTTC
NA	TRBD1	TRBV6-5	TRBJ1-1	CASSLTGETEAFF	TGTGCCAGCAGTCTAACAGGGGAGACTGAAGCTTTCTTT
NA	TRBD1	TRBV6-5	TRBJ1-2	CASRSTGTGEYGYTF	TGTGCCAGCAGGTCGACCGGGACAGGCGAATACGGCTACACCTTC
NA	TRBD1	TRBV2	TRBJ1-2	CASSPVGQGLDRGGYTF	TGTGCCAGCAGTCCCGTTGGACAGGGTTTGGACCGAGGGGGCTACACCTTC
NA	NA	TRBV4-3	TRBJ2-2	CASSQGLYTGELFF	TGCGCCAGCAGCCAAGGCCTTTACACCGGGGAGCTGTTTTTT
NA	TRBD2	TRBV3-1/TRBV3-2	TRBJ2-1	CASSQPGGHEQFF	TGTGCCAGCAGCCAACCGGGGGGTCATGAGCAGTTCTTC
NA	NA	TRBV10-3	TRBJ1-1	CAISESIDGTEAFF	TGTGCCATCAGTGAATCCATCGACGGCACTGAAGCTTTCTTT
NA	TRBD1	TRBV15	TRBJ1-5	CATSRDLSGGFGGQPQHF	TGTGCCACCAGCAGAGACCTCTCAGGGGGTTTTGGCGGTCAGCCCCAGCATTTT
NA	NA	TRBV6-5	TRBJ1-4	CASRRDQGFGKLFF	TGTGCCAGCAGGAGAGACCAGGGTTTTGGAAAACTGTTTTTT
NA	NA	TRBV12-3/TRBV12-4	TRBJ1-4	CASSGGGEKLFF	TGTGCCAGCAGTGGGGGGGGTGAAAAACTGTTTTTT
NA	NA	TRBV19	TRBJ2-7	CASSMRDRVEGSEQYF	TGTGCCAGTAGTATGCGGGACAGAGTCGAGGGAAGCGAGCAGTACTTC
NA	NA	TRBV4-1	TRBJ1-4	CASSQLRGVEKLFF	TGCGCCAGCAGCCAGTTACGGGGGGTAGAAAAACTGTTTTTT
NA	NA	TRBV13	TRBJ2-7	CASSLGSASSYEQYF	TGTGCCAGCAGTCTCGGTTCCGCGAGCTCCTACGAGCAGTACTTC
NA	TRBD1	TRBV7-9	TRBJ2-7	CASSRTGGPYEQYF	TGTGCCAGCAGCCGGACAGGGGGCCCCTACGAGCAGTACTTC
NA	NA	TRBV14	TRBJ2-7	CASSQSLEQASQPEQYF	TGTGCCAGCAGCCAGTCTTTAGAACAGGCCTCCCAGCCCGAGCAGTACTTC
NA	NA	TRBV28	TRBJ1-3	CASWDFYSGNTIYF	TGTGCCAGCTGGGACTTTTACTCTGGAAACACCATATATTTT
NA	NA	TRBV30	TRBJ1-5	CAWSNGRRQPQHF	TGTGCCTGGAGTAATGGTAGGCGGCAGCCCCAGCATTTT
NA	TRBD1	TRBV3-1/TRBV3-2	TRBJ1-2	CASSRAAGTANYGYTF	TGTGCCAGCAGCCGAGCTGCCGGGACAGCCAACTATGGCTACACCTTC
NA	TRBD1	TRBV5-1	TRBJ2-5	CASSTRDRGYQETQYF	TGCGCCAGCAGCACCCGGGACAGGGGGTACCAAGAGACCCAGTACTTC
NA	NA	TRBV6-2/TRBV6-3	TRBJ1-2	CASSFSGSYGYTF	TGTGCCAGCAGTTTTTCTGGGTCCTATGGCTACACCTTC
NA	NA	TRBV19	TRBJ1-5	CASSIGWGGADQPQHF	TGTGCCAGTAGTATAGGGTGGGGAGGGGCGGATCAGCCCCAGCATTTT
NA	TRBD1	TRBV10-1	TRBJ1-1	CANGQENTEAFF	TGCGCCAATGGACAGGAGAACACTGAAGCTTTCTTT
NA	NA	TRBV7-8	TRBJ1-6	CASSSSVYNSPLHF	TGTGCCAGCAGCTCCTCAGTCTATAATTCACCCCTCCACTTT
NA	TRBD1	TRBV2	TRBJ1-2	CASSEATTGDGYTF	TGTGCCAGCAGTGAAGCCACGACAGGGGATGGCTACACCTTC
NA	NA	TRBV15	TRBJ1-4	CATSGARGRLEKLFF	TGTGCCACCAGCGGGGCGCGGGGACGCCTCGAAAAACTGTTTTTT
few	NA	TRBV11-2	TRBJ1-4	CASSLNGPNEKLFF	TGTGCCAGCAGCTTGAACGGCCCTAATGAAAAACTGTTTTTT